This T cell receptor (beta chain) was identified during a study of cytotoxic CD8 clonotypes in ibrutinib-treated CLL. Generated by immunoSEQ multiplex PCR, the TCRdb table keeps only in-frame clones and is missing some. The sample carries almost 250,000 clones, 60% to 75% recorded once. The CDR3 is 13 amino acids. CDR1 is SQVTM, CDR2 ANQGSEA, per germline. The V end lost 4 bases, the J end lost 6 bases, and 13 bases lay between the germline ends. Ten or more counts support this clone. The V and J genes are TRBV29-1 and TRBJ2-4; weak D call: TRBD1 (6 bases). This receptor was obtained from a human donor with chronic lymphocytic leukemia. The material sequenced was PBMCs, taken after 24 months of ibrutinib treatment. CDR3 nucleotides: TGCAGCGTTGGTACAGGGCTACTAAACATTCAGTACTTC. Its translation is CSVGTGLLNIQYF.